Listed below are T cell receptor beta chains from one sample, sequenced in a study of T cell changes during pregnancy in multiple sclerosis. Some clones are missing from TCRdb's copy, which holds only in-frame ones; the method was immunoSEQ multiplex PCR. The top ten hold approximately 6.5% of the sample, which has some 59,000 clones, about 92% seen once. The sequencing here drew on peripheral blood, taken in the third trimester of pregnancy. Receptors originate from a female donor in good health, enrolled as a control in a pregnancy study. Each CDR3 is given with its conserved first and last residue.

len: 16
j_gene: TRBJ1-1
v_gene: TRBV13
CDR3aa: CASSLGTGSLNTEAFF

len: 16
j_gene: TRBJ2-7
v_gene: TRBV5-1
CDR3aa: CASSAERTGQTYEQYF

len: 13
j_gene: TRBJ2-7
v_gene: TRBV11-2
CDR3aa: CASSLGSFYEQYF

len: 14
j_gene: TRBJ1-4
v_gene: TRBV7-7
CDR3aa: CASSRQGENEKLFF

len: 15
j_gene: TRBJ1-1
v_gene: TRBV6-5
CDR3aa: CASNNRGQRTTEAFF

len: 14
j_gene: TRBJ1-2
v_gene: TRBV7-8
CDR3aa: CASSLTAGFYGYTF

len: 15
j_gene: TRBJ2-2
v_gene: TRBV9
CDR3aa: CASSVAGGNTGELFF

len: 16
j_gene: TRBJ1-4
v_gene: TRBV11-2
CDR3aa: CASSLGEQGASEKLFF

len: 12
j_gene: TRBJ1-2
v_gene: TRBV4-3
CDR3aa: CASSQDGYGYTF

len: 17
j_gene: TRBJ2-1
v_gene: TRBV6-1
CDR3aa: CASSALTSGGSYNEQFF

len: 15
j_gene: TRBJ2-7
v_gene: TRBV28
CDR3aa: CASSLLRGGAFWQYF

len: 13
j_gene: TRBJ1-4
v_gene: TRBV6-1
CDR3aa: CASSVAGSEKLFF

len: 14
j_gene: TRBJ1-5
v_gene: TRBV7-2
CDR3aa: CASSSRQGAQPQHF

len: 18
j_gene: TRBJ2-1
v_gene: TRBV4-1
CDR3aa: CASSQAPEAAPTYNEQFF

len: 14
j_gene: TRBJ1-4
v_gene: TRBV5-4
CDR3aa: CASSTTGIKEKLFF

len: 13
j_gene: TRBJ2-2
v_gene: TRBV29-1
CDR3aa: CSVKTGDTGELFF

len: 14
j_gene: TRBJ2-7
v_gene: TRBV6-1
CDR3aa: CASRLSGSSYEQYF

len: 15
j_gene: TRBJ2-1
v_gene: TRBV7-9
CDR3aa: CASSVTGGSYNEQFF

len: 16
j_gene: TRBJ2-1
v_gene: TRBV5-4
CDR3aa: CASSLWTSGRSNEQFF

len: 14
j_gene: TRBJ2-5
v_gene: TRBV9
CDR3aa: CASSARTGRETQYF

len: 14
j_gene: TRBJ2-3
v_gene: TRBV6-4
CDR3aa: CASSAGTSGHRKYF

len: 17
j_gene: TRBJ2-3
v_gene: TRBV7-8
CDR3aa: CASSARRSGGLRDTQYF

len: 15
j_gene: TRBJ2-7
v_gene: TRBV7-2
CDR3aa: CASSLGRGGSYEQYF

len: 16
j_gene: TRBJ2-3
v_gene: TRBV7-6
CDR3aa: CASSLAPSGGADTQYF

len: 13
j_gene: TRBJ1-5
v_gene: TRBV4-3
CDR3aa: CASSQDRGGTQHF

len: 16
j_gene: TRBJ1-2
v_gene: TRBV7-2
CDR3aa: CASSLGTGPPPYGYTF

len: 13
j_gene: TRBJ2-1
v_gene: TRBV19
CDR3aa: CASSMRAYNEQFF

len: 14
j_gene: TRBJ2-1
v_gene: TRBV11-2
CDR3aa: CASSLRMGPIEQFF

len: 14
j_gene: TRBJ1-2
v_gene: TRBV4-1
CDR3aa: CASSQDRGNYGYTF

len: 11
j_gene: TRBJ1-1
v_gene: TRBV7-9
CDR3aa: CASRDRSEAFF

len: 13
j_gene: TRBJ2-1
v_gene: TRBV29-1
CDR3aa: CSGERAGYNEQFF

len: 16
j_gene: TRBJ2-1
v_gene: TRBV5-1
CDR3aa: CASSYWGGVNRHEQFF

len: 17
j_gene: TRBJ1-6
v_gene: TRBV7-8
CDR3aa: CASSSKMGTGLNSPLHF

len: 17
j_gene: TRBJ1-3
v_gene: TRBV18
CDR3aa: CASSPLDSLISGNTIYF

len: 15
j_gene: TRBJ1-1
v_gene: TRBV10-1
CDR3aa: CASSESGRENTEAFF

len: 15
j_gene: TRBJ1-5
v_gene: TRBV30
CDR3aa: CAWSVSDRGPQPQHF

len: 17
j_gene: TRBJ1-1
v_gene: TRBV27
CDR3aa: CASSLAGQGGRNTEAFF

len: 14
j_gene: TRBJ2-3
v_gene: TRBV7-8
CDR3aa: CASSPLGAGDTQYF

len: 15
j_gene: TRBJ1-4
v_gene: TRBV9
CDR3aa: CASSARQGAGEKLFF

len: 15
j_gene: TRBJ1-5
v_gene: TRBV2
CDR3aa: CASSDRGREGQPQHF

len: 10
j_gene: TRBJ1-1
v_gene: TRBV6-5
CDR3aa: CASSYLEAFF

len: 15
j_gene: TRBJ2-1
v_gene: TRBV6-5
CDR3aa: CASSTGGQGLGEQFF

len: 13
j_gene: TRBJ1-1
v_gene: TRBV9
CDR3aa: CASSVVAWTEAFF

len: 15
j_gene: TRBJ2-1
v_gene: TRBV15
CDR3aa: CATTPRGIDANEQFF

len: 15
j_gene: TRBJ2-1
v_gene: TRBV27
CDR3aa: CASSLSRGRLDEQFF

len: 14
j_gene: TRBJ2-7
v_gene: TRBV2
CDR3aa: CASSSPGTGDEQYF

len: 19
j_gene: TRBJ2-1
v_gene: TRBV7-9
CDR3aa: CASSLAQLAGGVGYNEQFF

len: 15
j_gene: .
v_gene: TRBV6-1
CDR3aa: CASSAGTVSSYEQYF

len: 12
j_gene: TRBJ1-3
v_gene: TRBV29-1
CDR3aa: CSVAQSGNTIYF